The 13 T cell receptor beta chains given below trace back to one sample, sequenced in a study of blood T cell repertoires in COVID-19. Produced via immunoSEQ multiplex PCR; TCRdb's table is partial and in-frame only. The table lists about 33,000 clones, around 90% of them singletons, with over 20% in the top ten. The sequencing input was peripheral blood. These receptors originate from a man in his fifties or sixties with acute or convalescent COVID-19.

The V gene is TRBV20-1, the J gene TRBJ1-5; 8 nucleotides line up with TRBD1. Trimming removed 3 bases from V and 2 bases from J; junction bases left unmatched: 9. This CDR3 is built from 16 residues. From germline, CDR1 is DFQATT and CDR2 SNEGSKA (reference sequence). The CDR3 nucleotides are TGCAGTGCTAGTCGGGGACGACAGGGGCGCAATCAGCCCCAGCATTTT. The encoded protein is CSASRGRQGRNQPQHF.

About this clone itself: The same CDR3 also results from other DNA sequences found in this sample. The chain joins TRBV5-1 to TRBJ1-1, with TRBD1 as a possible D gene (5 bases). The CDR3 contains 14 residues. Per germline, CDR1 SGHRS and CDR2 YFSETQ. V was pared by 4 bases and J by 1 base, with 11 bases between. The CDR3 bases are TGCGCCAGCAGCCGTCAGGGTTCGAACACTGAAGCTTTCTTT. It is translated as CASSRQGSNTEAFF.

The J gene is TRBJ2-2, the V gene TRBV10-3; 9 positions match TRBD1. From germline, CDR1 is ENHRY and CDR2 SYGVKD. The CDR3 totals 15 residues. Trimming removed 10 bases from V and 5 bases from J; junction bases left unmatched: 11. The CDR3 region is CATEPGTGLTGELFF. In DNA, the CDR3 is TGTGCCACCGAGCCCGGGACAGGGCTTACCGGGGAGCTGTTTTTT.

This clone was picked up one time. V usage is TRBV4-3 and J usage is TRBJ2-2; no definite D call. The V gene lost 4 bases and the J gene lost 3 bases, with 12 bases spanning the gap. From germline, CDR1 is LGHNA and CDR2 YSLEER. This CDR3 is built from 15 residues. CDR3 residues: CASSRQPGDTGELFF. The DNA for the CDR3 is TGCGCCAGCAGCCGTCAGCCGGGTGACACCGGGGAGCTGTTTTTT.

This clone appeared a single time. The CDR3 reads CASSLGLESHTEAFF. DNA for the CDR3: TGCGCCAGCAGCTTGGGGCTGGAGTCTCACACTGAAGCTTTCTTT. The V call is TRBV5-1, the J call TRBJ1-1; D ambiguous. Germline CDR1 and CDR2: SGHRS and YFSETQ. The CDR3 is made up of 15 amino acids. V was trimmed by 0 bases and J by 3 bases, leaving 12 bases between them.

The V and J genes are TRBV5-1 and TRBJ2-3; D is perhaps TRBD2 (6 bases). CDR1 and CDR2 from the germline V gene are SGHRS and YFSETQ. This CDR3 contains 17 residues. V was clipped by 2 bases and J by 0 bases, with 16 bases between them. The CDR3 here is CASSLDRSGHSTDTQYF. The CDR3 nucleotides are TGCGCCAGCAGCTTAGATCGGAGCGGGCACAGCACAGATACGCAGTATTTT.

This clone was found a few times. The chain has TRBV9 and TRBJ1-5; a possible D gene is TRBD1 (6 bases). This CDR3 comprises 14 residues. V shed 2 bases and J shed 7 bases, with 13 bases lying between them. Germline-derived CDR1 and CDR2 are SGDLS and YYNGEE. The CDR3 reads CASSVTGKDQPQHF. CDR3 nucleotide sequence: TGTGCCAGCAGCGTTACAGGGAAAGACCAGCCCCAGCATTTT.

DNA for the CDR3: TGTGCCAGCAGCTTAGGAGGGATTAGCTCCTACAATGAGCAGTTCTTC. This codes for CASSLGGISSYNEQFF. J is TRBJ2-1 and V is TRBV11-2; D perhaps matches TRBD2 (5 bases). CDR1 is SGHAT and CDR2 is FQNNGV in the germline V gene. This CDR3 spans 16 amino acids. V gave up 1 base and J gave up 0 bases, with 10 bases separating them.

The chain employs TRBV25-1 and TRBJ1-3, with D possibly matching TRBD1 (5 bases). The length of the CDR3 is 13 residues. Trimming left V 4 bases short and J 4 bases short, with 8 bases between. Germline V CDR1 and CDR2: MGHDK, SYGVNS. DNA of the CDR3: TGTGCCAGCAGTGCCTCAGGGGGAAACACCATATATTTT. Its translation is CASSASGGNTIYF. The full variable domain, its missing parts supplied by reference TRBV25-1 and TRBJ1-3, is EADIYQTPRYLVIGTGKKITLECSQTMGHDKMYWYQQDPGMELHLIHYSYGVNSTEKGDLSSESTVSRIRTEHFPLTLESARPSHTSQYLCASSASGGNTIYFGEGSWLTVV.

The CDR3, as DNA: TGCAGTGCAAACCGGGGTAGCGAGCAGTACTTC. Translation: CSANRGSEQYF. The genes are TRBV20-1 and TRBJ2-7; D is perhaps TRBD2 (5 bases). The CDR3 runs 11 residues. The germline gives CDR1 DFQATT, CDR2 SNEGSKA (reference sequence). V dropped 6 bases and J dropped 6 bases, with 12 bases sitting between them.

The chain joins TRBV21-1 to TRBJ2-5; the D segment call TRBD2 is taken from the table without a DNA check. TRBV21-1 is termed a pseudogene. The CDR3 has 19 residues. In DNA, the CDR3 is TGTGCCAGCAGCAAAGGGGGGCGGGGGCGAAGAAATAACCAAGAGACCCAGTACTTC. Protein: CASSKGGRGRRNNQETQYF.

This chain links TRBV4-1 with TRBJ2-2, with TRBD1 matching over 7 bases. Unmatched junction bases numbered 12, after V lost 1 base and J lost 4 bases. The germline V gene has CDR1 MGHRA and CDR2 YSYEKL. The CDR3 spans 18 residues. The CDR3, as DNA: TGCGCCAGCAGCCAAGCCCCAAACTGGGACAGAGGCACCGGGGAGCTGTTTTTT. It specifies CASSQAPNWDRGTGELFF.

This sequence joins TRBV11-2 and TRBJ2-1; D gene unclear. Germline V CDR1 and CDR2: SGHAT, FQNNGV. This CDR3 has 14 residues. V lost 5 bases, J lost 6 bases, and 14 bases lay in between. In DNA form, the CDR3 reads TGTGCCAGCAGCCCACGGCAGGCGCGCAATGAGCAGTTCTTC. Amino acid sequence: CASSPRQARNEQFF.